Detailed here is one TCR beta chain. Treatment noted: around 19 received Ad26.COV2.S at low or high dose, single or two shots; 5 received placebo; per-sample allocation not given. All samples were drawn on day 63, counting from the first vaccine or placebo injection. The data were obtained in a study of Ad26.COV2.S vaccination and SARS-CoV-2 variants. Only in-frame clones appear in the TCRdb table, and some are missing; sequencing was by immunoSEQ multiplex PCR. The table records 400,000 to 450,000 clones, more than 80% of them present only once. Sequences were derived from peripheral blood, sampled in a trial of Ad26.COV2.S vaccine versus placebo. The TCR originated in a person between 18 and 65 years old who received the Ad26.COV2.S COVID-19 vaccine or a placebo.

The CDR3 loop reads CASSPIDKIYGYTF. The CDR3 coding sequence is TGTGCCAGCAGCCCCATAGACAAGATCTATGGCTACACCTTC. This chain connects TRBV27 to TRBJ1-2; unclear D gene. V lost 6 bases and J 4 bases, leaving 15 bases between the germline ends. The germline CDR1 and CDR2 sequences are MNHEY and SMNVEV (reference sequence). The CDR3 has 14 amino acids.